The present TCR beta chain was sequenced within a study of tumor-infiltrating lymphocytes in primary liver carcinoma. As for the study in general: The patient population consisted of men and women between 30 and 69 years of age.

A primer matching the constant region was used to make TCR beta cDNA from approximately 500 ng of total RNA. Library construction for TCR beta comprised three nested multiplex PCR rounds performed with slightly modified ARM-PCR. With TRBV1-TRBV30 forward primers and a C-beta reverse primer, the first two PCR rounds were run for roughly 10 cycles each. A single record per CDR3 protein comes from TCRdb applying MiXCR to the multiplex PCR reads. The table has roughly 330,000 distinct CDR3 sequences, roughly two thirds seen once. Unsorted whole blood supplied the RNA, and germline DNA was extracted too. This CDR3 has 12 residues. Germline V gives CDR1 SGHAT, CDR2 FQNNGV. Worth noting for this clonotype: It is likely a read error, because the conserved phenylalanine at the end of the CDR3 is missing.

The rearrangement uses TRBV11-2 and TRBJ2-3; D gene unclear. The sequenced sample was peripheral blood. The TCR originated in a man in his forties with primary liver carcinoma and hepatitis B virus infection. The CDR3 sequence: CASTLVRVAQYY. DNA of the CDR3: TGTGCCAGCACCTTAGTTCGAGTTGCGCAGTATTAT.